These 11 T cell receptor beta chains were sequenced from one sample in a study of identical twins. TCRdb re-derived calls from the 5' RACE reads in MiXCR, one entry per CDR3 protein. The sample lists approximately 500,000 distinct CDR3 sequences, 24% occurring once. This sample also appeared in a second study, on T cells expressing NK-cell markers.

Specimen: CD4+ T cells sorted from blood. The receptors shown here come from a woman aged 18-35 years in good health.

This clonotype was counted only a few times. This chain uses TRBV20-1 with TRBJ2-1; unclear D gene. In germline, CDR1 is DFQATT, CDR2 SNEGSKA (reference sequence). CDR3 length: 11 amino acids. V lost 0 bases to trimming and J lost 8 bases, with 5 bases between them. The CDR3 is CSARDFDEQFF. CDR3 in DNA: TGCAGTGCTAGAGATTTCGATGAGCAGTTCTTC.

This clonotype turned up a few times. The CDR3 nucleotides read TGCGCCAGCAGCTTGGCGATGGTATCCTACAATGAGCAGTTCTTC. Amino acids: CASSLAMVSYNEQFF. The chain carries TRBV5-1 and TRBJ2-1; D unresolved. Deletions cut 0 bases from V and 1 base from J, with 8 bases between. Looked up from germline, CDR1 is SGHRS and CDR2 is YFSETQ. The CDR3 contains 15 residues.

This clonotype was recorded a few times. DNA of the CDR3: TGTGCCATCAGCGAGACCGGGGAGCTGTTTTTT. Translation gives CAISETGELFF. The chain has TRBV10-3 and TRBJ2-2, with no clear D. The CDR3 length is 11 residues. Germline CDR1 is ENHRY and CDR2 is SYGVKD. V lost 6 bases and J 5 bases, leaving 4 bases between the germline ends.

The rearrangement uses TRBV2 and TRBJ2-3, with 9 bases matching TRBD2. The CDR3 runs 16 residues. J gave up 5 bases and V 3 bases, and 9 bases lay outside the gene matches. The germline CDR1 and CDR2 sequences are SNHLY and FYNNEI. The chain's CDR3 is CASSDLGAGGEDTQYF. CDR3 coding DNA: TGTGCCAGCAGTGATCTGGGGGCGGGGGGGGAAGATACGCAGTATTTT.

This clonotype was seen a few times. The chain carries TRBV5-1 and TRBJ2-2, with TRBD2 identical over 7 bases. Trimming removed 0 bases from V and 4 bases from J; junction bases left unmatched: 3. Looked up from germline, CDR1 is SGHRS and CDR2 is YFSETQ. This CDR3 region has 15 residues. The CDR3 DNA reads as TGCGCCAGCAGCTTGGAGGGAGGGAGCACCGGGGAGCTGTTTTTT. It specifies CASSLEGGSTGELFF.

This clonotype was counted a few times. CDR3 in amino acids: CASSLSPKETQYF. Written as DNA, the CDR3 is TGTGCCAGCAGCTTGTCACCCAAAGAGACCCAGTACTTC. The chain links TRBV5-6 to TRBJ2-5; D call uncertain. The CDR3 totals 13 residues. Germline V gene sequence: CDR1 SGHDT, CDR2 YYEEEE. Trimming removed 1 base at V and 3 bases at J, with 7 bases between. Combining the CDR3 with reference TRBV5-6 and TRBJ2-5 gives the whole variable domain DAGVTQSPTHLIKTRGQQVTLRCSPKSGHDTVSWYQQALGQGPQFIFQYYEEEERQRGNFPDRFSGHQFPNYSSELNVNALLLGDSALYLCASSLSPKETQYFGPGTRLLVL.

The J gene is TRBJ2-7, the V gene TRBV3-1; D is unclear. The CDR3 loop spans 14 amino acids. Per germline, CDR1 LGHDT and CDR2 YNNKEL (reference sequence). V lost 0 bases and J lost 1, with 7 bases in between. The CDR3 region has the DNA TGTGCCAGCAGCCAAGATCTAGTATCCTACGAGCAGTACTTC. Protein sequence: CASSQDLVSYEQYF.

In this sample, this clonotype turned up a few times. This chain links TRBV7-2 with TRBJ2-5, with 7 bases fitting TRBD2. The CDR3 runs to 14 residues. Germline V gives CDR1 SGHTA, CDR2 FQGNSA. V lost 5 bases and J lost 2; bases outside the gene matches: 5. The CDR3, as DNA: TGTGCCAGCAGCGCGGGACTACTTCAAGAGACCCAGTACTTC. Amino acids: CASSAGLLQETQYF.

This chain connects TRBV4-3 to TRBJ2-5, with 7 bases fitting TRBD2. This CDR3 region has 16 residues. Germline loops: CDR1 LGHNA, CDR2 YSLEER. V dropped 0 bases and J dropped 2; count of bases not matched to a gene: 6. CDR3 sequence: CASSQDLLADQETQYF. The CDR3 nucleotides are TGCGCCAGCAGCCAAGACCTCCTAGCGGATCAAGAGACCCAGTACTTC.

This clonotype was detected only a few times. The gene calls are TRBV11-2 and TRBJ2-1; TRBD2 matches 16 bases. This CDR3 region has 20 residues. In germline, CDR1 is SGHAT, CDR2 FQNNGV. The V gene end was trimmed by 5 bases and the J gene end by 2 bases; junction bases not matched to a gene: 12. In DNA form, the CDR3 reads TGTGCCAGCAGCCGAAGTTCCGGGACTAGCGGGAGGGGGGCCTACAATGAGCAGTTCTTC. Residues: CASSRSSGTSGRGAYNEQFF.

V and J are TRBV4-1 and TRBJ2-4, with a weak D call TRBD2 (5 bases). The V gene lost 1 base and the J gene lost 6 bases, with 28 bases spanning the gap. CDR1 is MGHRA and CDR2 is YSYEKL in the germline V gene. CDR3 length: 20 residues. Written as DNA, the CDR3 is TGCGCCAGCAGCCAAGGAAACCTAAGGGTCACCCGGGGAATTCGAAACATTCAGTACTTC. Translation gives CASSQGNLRVTRGIRNIQYF.